This passage covers 4 T cell receptor beta chains from one sample sequenced in a study of beta chain features in type 1 diabetes (dated by TCRdb to 2016 to 2019). Receptor amplification or capture employed the immunoSEQ multiplex PCR assay. The High Capacity cDNA Reverse Transcription Kit was used to reverse transcribe all of the isolated RNA, meaning that expressed TCRB transcripts were what got sequenced. Imported from immuneACCESS, the table was reduced by TCRdb to in-frame sequences with V and J called. These copies leave out some clones; in studies compared against another copy, an unresolved V gene accounts for under half, and the cause of the remainder is not known. This sample has fewer than 300,000 clones in its table, and about 20% of those were observed once. The ten biggest clones cover more than 0.025% of the sample. Which antigens these TCRs recognize remains unknown. Paper-wide results and their limitations: Type 1 diabetes patients showed a moderate but significant shortening of TCRB CDR3 length in all four CD4+ subsets.

The sample consisted of naive CD4+ T cells from blood. Per the publication, the cell subset or site label means: true naive CD4+ T cells. Receptors originate from a woman aged 40-49 years with type 1 diabetes.

J is TRBJ2-1 and V is TRBV15; TRBD2 aligns across 9 bases. This CDR3 region has 16 residues. Germline V CDR1 and CDR2: LNHNV, YYDKDF (reference sequence). V was pared by 0 bases and J by 5 bases, with 5 bases of the junction left unmatched. The CDR3 DNA reads as TGTGCCACCAGCAGAGACCCTAGCGGGGACGACAATGAGCAGTTCTTC. Its translation: CATSRDPSGDDNEQFF.

The chain combines TRBV5-4 with TRBJ2-5, with 7 bases matching TRBD2. CDR1 and CDR2 from the germline V gene are SGHNT and YYREEE (reference sequence). The V segment lost 3 bases and the J segment 5 bases; nucleotides outside the gene matches: 10. The CDR3 spans 15 residues. Here the CDR3 DNA reads TGTGCCAGCAGCTCGACGGGACTAAATAAGGAGACCCAGTACTTC. Amino acid sequence: CASSSTGLNKETQYF.

This CDR3 is CASSRDTGSTGRNEQYF. CDR3 in DNA: TGTGCCAGCAGTAGGGACACAGGCTCAACCGGTAGGAACGAGCAGTACTTC. This chain uses TRBV28 with TRBJ2-7, with a tentative D call TRBD1 (6 bases). Germline values: CDR1 MDHEN, CDR2 SYDVKM. V lost 5 bases to trimming and J lost 5 bases, with 25 bases between them. The CDR3 length is 17 residues.

The V call is TRBV5-1, the J call TRBJ1-2, with a tentative D call TRBD1 (5 bases). Germline CDR1 SGHRS, CDR2 YFSETQ. Trimming took off 2 bases at V and 5 bases at J, with 10 bases between the two ends. The CDR3 loop spans 13 amino acids. In DNA, the CDR3 is TGCGCCAGCAGCTTCGGGGGATCGTATGGCTACACCTTC. This translates into CASSFGGSYGYTF.